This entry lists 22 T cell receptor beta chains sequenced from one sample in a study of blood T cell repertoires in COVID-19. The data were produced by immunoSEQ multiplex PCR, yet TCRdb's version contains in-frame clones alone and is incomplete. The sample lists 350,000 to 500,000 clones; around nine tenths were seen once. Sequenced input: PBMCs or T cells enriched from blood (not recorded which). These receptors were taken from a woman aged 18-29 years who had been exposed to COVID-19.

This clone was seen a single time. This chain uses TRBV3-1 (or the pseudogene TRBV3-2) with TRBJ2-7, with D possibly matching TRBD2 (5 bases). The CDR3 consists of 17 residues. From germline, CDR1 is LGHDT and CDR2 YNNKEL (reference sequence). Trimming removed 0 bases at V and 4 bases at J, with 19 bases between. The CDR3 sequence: CASSQDRGRASPYEQYF. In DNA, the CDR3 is TGTGCCAGCAGCCAAGATAGAGGGCGGGCTAGCCCTTACGAGCAGTACTTC.

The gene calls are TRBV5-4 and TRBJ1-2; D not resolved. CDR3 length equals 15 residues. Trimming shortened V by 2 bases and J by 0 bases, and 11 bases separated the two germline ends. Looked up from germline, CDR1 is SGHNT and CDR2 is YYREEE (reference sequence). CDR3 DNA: TGTGCCAGCAGCTTTAAACCGCCAGCTAACTATGGCTACACCTTC. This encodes CASSFKPPANYGYTF. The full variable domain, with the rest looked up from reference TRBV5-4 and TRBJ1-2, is ETGVTQSPTHLIKTRGQQVTLRCSSQSGHNTVSWYQQALGQGPQFIFQYYREEENGRGNFPPRFSGLQFPNYSSELNVNALELDDSALYLCASSFKPPANYGYTFGSGTRLTVV.

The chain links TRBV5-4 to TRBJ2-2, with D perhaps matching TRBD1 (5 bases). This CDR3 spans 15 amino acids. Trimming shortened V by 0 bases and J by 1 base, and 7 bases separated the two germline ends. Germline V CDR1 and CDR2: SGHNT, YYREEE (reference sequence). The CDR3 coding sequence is TGTGCCAGCAGCTTGGGGCAGGGGAACACCGGGGAGCTGTTTTTT. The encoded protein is CASSLGQGNTGELFF.

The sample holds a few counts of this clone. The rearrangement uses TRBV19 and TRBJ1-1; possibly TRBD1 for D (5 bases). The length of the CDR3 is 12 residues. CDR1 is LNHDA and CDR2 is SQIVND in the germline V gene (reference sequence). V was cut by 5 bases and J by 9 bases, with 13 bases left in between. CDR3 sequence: CASSSQGGQAFF. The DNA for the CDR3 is TGTGCCAGTAGTTCGCAGGGAGGGCAAGCTTTCTTT.

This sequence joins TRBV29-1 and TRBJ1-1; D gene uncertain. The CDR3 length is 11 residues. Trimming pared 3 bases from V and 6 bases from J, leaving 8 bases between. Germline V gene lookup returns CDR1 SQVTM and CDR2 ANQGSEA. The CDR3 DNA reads TGCAGCGTTGATGGGAGGGCTGAAGCTTTCTTT. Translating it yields CSVDGRAEAFF.

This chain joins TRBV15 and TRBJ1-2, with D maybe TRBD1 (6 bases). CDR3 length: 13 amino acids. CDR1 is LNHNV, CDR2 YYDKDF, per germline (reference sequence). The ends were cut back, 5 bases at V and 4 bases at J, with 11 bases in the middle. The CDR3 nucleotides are TGTGCCACCAGCCAAACAGGGTTCTATGGCTACACCTTC. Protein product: CATSQTGFYGYTF.

CDR3 DNA sequence: TGTGCCAGCTCACGCGACAGGGGGGACAATGAGCAGTTCTTC. It encodes CASSRDRGDNEQFF. The chain links TRBV18 to TRBJ2-1, with 9 positions matching TRBD1. This CDR3 comprises 14 residues. The trim removed 4 bases at V and 5 bases at J, leaving 3 bases unmatched. Germline V gives CDR1 KGHSH, CDR2 LQKENI.

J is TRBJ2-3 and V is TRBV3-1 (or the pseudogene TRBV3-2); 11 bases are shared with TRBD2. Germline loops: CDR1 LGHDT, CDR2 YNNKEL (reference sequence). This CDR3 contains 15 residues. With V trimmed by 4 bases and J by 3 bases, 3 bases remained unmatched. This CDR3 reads CASSPIAGGTDTQYF. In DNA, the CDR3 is TGTGCCAGCAGCCCTATAGCGGGGGGGACAGATACGCAGTATTTT.

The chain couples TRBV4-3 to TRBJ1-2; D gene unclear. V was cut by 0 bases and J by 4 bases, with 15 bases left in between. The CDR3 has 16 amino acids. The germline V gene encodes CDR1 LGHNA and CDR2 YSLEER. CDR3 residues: CASSQDSDTSPYGYTF. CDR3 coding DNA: TGCGCCAGCAGCCAAGATAGCGACACCAGTCCCTATGGCTACACCTTC.

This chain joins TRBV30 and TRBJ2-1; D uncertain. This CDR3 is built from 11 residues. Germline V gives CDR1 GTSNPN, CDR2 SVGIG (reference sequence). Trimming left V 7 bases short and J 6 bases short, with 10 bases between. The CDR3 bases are TGTGCCTCCAGACTGTTCAATGAGCAGTTCTTC. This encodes CASRLFNEQFF.

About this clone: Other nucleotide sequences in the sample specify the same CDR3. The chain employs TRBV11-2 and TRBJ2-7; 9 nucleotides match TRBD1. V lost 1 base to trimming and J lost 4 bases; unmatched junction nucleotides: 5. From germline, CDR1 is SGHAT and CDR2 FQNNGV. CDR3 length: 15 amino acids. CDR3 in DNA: TGTGCCAGCAGCTTAGGCGGGACAGGGTTATACGAGCAGTACTTC. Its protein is CASSLGGTGLYEQYF. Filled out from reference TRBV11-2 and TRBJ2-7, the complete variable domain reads EAGVAQSPRYKIIEKRQSVAFWCNPISGHATLYWYQQILGQGPKLLIQFQNNGVVDDSQLPKDRFSAERLKGVDSTLKIQPAKLEDSAVYLCASSLGGTGLYEQYFGPGTRLTVT.

CDR3 coding DNA: TGTGCCAGCAGCTTAGCCAGTAATGAGCAGTTCTTC. Translation: CASSLASNEQFF. The rearrangement joins TRBV7-6 to TRBJ2-1; D is unclear. CDR3 length equals 12 residues. V lost 0 bases and J lost 7, with 4 bases in between. CDR1 and CDR2 from the germline V gene are SGHVS and FNYEAQ.

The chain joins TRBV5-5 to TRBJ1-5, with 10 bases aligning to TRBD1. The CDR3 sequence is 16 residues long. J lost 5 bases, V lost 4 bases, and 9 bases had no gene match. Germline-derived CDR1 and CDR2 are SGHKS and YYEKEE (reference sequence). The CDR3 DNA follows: TGTGCCAGCAGCCGCCGGGACAGGGGATTCGATCAGCCCCAGCATTTT. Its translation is CASSRRDRGFDQPQHF.

CDR3: CASSLGIAVNTGELFF. DNA of the CDR3: TGCGCCAGCAGCCTAGGCATAGCGGTTAACACCGGGGAGCTGTTTTTT. This sequence joins TRBV5-1 and TRBJ2-2, with D maybe TRBD2 (6 bases). The CDR3 has 16 amino acids. The V and J ends lost 4 bases and 2 bases respectively, with 15 bases between them. CDR1 is SGHRS, CDR2 YFSETQ, per germline.

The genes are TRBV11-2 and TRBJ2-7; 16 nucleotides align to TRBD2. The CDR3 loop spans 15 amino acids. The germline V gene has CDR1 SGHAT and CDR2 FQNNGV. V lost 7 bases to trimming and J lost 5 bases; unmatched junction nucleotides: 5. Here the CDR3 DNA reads TGTGCCAGCATTGGGACTAGCGGGAGGGTCGACGAGCAGTACTTC. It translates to CASIGTSGRVDEQYF. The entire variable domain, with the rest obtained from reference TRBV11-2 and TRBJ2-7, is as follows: EAGVAQSPRYKIIEKRQSVAFWCNPISGHATLYWYQQILGQGPKLLIQFQNNGVVDDSQLPKDRFSAERLKGVDSTLKIQPAKLEDSAVYLCASIGTSGRVDEQYFGPGTRLTVT.

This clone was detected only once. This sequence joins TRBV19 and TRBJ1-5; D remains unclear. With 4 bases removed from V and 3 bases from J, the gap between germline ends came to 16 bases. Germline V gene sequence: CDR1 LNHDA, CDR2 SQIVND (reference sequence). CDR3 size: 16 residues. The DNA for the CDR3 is TGTGCCAGTAGTAAATCGAGGGCTTTGGTCAATCAGCCCCAGCATTTT. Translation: CASSKSRALVNQPQHF.

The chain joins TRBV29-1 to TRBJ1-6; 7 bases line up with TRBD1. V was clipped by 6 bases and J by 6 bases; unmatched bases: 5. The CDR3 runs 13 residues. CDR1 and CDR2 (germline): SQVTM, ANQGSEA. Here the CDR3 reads CSVLTGVNSPLHF. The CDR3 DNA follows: TGCAGCGTCCTAACAGGGGTTAATTCACCCCTCCACTTT. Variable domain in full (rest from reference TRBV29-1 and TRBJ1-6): SAVISQKPSRDICQRGTSLTIQCQVDSQVTMMFWYRQQPGQSLTLIATANQGSEATYESGFVIDKFPISRPNLTFSTLTVSNMSPEDSSIYLCSVLTGVNSPLHFGNGTRLTVT.

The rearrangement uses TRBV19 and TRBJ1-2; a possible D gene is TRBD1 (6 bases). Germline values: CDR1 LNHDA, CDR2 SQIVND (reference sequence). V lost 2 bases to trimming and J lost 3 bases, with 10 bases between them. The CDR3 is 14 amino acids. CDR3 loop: CASSILSGDYGYTF. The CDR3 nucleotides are TGTGCCAGTAGTATACTGTCAGGGGACTATGGCTACACCTTC.

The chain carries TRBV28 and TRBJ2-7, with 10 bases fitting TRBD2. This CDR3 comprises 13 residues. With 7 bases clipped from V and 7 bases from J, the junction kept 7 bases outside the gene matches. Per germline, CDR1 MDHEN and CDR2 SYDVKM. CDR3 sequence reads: CASTSGRAGEQYF. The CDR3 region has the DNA TGTGCCAGCACCAGCGGGAGGGCCGGGGAGCAGTACTTC. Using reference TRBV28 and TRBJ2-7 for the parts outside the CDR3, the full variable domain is DVKVTQSSRYLVKRTGEKVFLECVQDMDHENMFWYRQDPGLGLRLIYFSYDVKMKEKGDIPEGYSVSREKKERFSLILESASTNQTSMYLCASTSGRAGEQYFGPGTRLTVT.

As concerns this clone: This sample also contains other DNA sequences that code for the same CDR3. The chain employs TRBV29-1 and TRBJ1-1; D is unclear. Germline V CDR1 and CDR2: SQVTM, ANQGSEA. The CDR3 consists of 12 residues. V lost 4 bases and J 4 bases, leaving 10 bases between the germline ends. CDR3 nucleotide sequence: TGCAGCGTTGGAGGAGGGTCCACTGAAGCTTTCTTT. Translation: CSVGGGSTEAFF.

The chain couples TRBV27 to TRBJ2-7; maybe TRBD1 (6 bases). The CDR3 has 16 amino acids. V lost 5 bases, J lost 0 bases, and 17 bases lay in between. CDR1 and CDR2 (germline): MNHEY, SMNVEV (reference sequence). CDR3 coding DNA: TGTGCCAGCAGTCCCTCCCGGCAGGGGTACTCCTACGAGCAGTACTTC. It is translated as CASSPSRQGYSYEQYF.

For the CDR3, the DNA is TGTGCCAGCAGTGAAGACCCGGGGGGAGGGGTCGAGCAGTACTTC. Its protein is CASSEDPGGGVEQYF. The chain links TRBV6-1 to TRBJ2-7, with 7 positions matching TRBD2. The CDR3 covers 15 residues. Looked up from germline, CDR1 is MNHNS and CDR2 is SASEGT. With 1 base clipped from V and 6 bases from J, the junction kept 9 bases outside the gene matches.